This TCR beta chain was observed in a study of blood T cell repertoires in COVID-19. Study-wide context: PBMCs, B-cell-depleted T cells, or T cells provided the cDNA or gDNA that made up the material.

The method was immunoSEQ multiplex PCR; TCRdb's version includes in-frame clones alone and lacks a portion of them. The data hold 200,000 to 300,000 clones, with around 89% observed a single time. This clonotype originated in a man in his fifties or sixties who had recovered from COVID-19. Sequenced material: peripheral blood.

The CDR3 is CASSDPGGPTDTQYF. In nucleotides, the CDR3 is TGTGCCAGCAGCGACCCCGGGGGTCCCACAGATACGCAGTATTTT. The chain uses TRBV11-1 and TRBJ2-3, with a tentative D call TRBD2 (6 bases). The V and J ends lost 5 bases and 2 bases respectively, with 14 bases between them. The CDR3 runs to 15 residues. CDR1 and CDR2 from the germline V gene are SGHAT and FQDESV (reference sequence).